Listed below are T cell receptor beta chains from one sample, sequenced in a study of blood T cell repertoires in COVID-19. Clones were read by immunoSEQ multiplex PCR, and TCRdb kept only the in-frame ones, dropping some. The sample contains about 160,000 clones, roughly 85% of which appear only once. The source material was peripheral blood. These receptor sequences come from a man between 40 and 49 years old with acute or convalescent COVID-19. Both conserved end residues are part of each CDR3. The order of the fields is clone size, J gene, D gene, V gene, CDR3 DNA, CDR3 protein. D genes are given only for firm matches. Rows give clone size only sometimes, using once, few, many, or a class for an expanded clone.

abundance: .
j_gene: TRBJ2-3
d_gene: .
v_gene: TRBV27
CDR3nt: TGTGCCACCCGGCGGAATAATGCAGATACGCAGTATTTT
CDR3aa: CATRRNNADTQYF

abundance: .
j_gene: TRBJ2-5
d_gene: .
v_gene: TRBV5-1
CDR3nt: TGCGCCAGCAGCTCCCCCGGCCAAGAGACCCAGTACTTC
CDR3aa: CASSSPGQETQYF

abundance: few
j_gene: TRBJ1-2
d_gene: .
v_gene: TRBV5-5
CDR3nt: TGTGCCAGCAGCCCACGATGGGGGGAGGGTGGCTACACCTTC
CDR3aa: CASSPRWGEGGYTF

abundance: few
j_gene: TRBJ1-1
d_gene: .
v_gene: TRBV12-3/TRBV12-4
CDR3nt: TGTGCCGGCAGACAGGAGTTCGACACTGAAGCTTTCTTT
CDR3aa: CAGRQEFDTEAFF

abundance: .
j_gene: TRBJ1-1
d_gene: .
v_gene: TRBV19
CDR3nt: TGTGCCAGTAGTATAATGGGGGCGCGGACTGAAGCTTTCTTT
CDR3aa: CASSIMGARTEAFF

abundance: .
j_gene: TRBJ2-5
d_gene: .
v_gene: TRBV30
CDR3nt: TGTGCCTGGAGCCGGGAGACCCAGTACTTC
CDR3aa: CAWSRETQYF

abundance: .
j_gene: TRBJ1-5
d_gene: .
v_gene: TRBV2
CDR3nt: TGTGCCAGCAGTGGTCAGGGTGGCAATCAGCCCCAGCATTTT
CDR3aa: CASSGQGGNQPQHF

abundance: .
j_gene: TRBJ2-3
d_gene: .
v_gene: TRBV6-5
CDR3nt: TGTGCCAGCATGGTGGCAAGACTTAGCACAGATACGCAGTATTTT
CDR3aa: CASMVARLSTDTQYF

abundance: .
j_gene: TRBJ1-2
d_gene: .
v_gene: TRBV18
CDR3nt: TGTGCCAGCTCAAAAAGGGAGGACTATGGCTACACCTTC
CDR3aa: CASSKREDYGYTF

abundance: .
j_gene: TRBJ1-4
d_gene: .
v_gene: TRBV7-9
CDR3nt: TGTGCCAGCAGCCCTAGGGGGGGAGAAGGGACTAATGAAAAACTGTTTTTT
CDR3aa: CASSPRGGEGTNEKLFF

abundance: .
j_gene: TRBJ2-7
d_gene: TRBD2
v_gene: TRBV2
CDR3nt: TGTGCCAGCAGTGAAAGCGGGGTCGCCCACGAGCAGTACTTC
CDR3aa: CASSESGVAHEQYF

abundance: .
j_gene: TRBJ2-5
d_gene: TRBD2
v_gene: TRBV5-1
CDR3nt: TGCGCCAGCAGCTTGGCGGGGGGGGAGACCCAGTACTTC
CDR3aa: CASSLAGGETQYF

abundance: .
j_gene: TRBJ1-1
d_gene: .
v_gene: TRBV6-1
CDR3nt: TGTGCCAGCAGTGAACGGGGCACGGGAGGTATCGGAGCTTTCTTT
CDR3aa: CASSERGTGGIGAFF

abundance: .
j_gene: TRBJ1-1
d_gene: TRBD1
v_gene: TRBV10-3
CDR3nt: TGTGCCATCACCCTGGACAGGGGGCAGGCTGAAGCTTTCTTT
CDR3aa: CAITLDRGQAEAFF

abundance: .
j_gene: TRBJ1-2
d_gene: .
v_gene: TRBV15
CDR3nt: TGTGCCACCAGCAGAGAGCGGTCGGGAGGGCTGGGCACCTTC
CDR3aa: CATSRERSGGLGTF

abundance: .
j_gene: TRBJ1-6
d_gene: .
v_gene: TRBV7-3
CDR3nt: TGTGCCAGCAGCTTAGCAGGCGGGCCGGCCTATAATTCACCCCTCCACTTT
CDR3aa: CASSLAGGPAYNSPLHF

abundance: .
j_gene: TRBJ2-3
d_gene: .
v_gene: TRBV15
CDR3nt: TGTGCCACCAGCAGAGCAGGCCCGCCAGATACGCAGTATTTT
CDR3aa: CATSRAGPPDTQYF

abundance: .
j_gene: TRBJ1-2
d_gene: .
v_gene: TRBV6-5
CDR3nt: TGTGCCACATCTAGGTCGGGGGATGGCTACACCTTC
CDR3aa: CATSRSGDGYTF

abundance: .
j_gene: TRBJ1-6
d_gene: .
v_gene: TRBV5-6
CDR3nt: TGTGCCAGCAGCTTCGGTCCAGGGAATTCGGATTCACCCCTCCACTTT
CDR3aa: CASSFGPGNSDSPLHF

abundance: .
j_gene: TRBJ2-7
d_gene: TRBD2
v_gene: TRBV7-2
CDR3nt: TGTGCCAGTAGCTATAGCGGGCACTACGAGCAGTACTTC
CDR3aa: CASSYSGHYEQYF

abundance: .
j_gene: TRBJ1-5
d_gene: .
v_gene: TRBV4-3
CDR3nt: TGCGCCAGCAGCCAAGATCGGGGACAATGGGGACAGCCCCAGCATTTT
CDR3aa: CASSQDRGQWGQPQHF

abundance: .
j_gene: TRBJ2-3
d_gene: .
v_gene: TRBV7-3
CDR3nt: TGTGCCAGCAGCTTTCTCCCCACTAGCACAGATACGCAGTATTTT
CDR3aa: CASSFLPTSTDTQYF

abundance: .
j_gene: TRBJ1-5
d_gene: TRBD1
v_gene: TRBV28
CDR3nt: TGTGCCAGCAGTTTGGGGGGGACAGGTGGCAATCAGCCCCAGCATTTT
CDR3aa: CASSLGGTGGNQPQHF